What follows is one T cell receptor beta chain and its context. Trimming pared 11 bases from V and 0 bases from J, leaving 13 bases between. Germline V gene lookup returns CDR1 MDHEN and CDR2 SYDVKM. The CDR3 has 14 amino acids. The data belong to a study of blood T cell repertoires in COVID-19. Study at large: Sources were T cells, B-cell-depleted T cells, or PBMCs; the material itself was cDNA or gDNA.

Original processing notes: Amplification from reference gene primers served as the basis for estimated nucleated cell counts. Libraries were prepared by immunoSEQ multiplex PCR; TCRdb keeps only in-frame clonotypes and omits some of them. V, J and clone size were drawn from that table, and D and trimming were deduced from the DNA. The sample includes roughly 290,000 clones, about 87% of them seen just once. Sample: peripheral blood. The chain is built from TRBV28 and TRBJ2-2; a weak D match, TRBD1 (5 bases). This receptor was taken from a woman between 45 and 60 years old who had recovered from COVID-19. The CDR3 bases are TGTGCCGGTCGGACAAACGCGAACACCGGGGAGCTGTTTTTT. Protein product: CAGRTNANTGELFF. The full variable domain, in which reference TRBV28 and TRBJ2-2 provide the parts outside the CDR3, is DVKVTQSSRYLVKRTGEKVFLECVQDMDHENMFWYRQDPGLGLRLIYFSYDVKMKEKGDIPEGYSVSREKKERFSLILESASTNQTSMYLCAGRTNANTGELFFGEGSRLTVL.